The 2 T cell receptor beta chains listed next were all sequenced from one sample in a study of early T cells in non-severe SARS-CoV-2 infection. TCRdb reprocessed the 5' RACE reads with MiXCR, giving one entry per CDR3 protein. This sample has approximately 120,000 distinct CDR3 sequences, with more than 12% found just once. The specimen was whole blood. The receptors here all came from an adult who was a healthcare worker with PCR-confirmed SARS-CoV-2 infection or an uninfected control (not recorded which).

The rearrangement uses TRBV30 and TRBJ1-5, with D tentatively TRBD1 (5 bases). Germline-derived CDR1 and CDR2 are GTSNPN and SVGIG (reference sequence). V gave up 2 bases and J gave up 3 bases, with 14 bases separating them. There are 15 residues in the CDR3. The CDR3 protein is CAWSTGTVPNQPQHF. CDR3 in DNA: TGTGCCTGGAGTACCGGGACGGTGCCCAATCAGCCCCAGCATTTT.

V usage is TRBV3-1 and J usage is TRBJ2-7, with D hard to call. Trimming cost V 2 bases and J 3 bases, with 5 bases left between them. The CDR3 runs to 12 residues. Per the germline V gene, CDR1 is LGHDT and CDR2 is YNNKEL (reference sequence). CDR3 amino acids: CASSQFNYEQYF. The CDR3 bases are TGTGCCAGCAGCCAATTCAACTACGAGCAGTACTTC.